The 29 T cell receptor beta chains given below trace back to one sample, sequenced in a study of regulatory T cells in long-lasting Graves disease. Described time point: newly diagnosed GD, antithyroid drugs for less than 3 months. Following extraction of RNA from PBMCs, that RNA was used to make the TCR library. Combining iRepertoire HTBI primers with Arm-PCR of CDR3 regions, the authors built TCR beta libraries. Via MiXCR, TCRdb re-called the multiplex PCR reads, giving one row per CDR3 protein. The repertoire consists of about half a million distinct CDR3 sequences, with approximately 12% occurring once and the leading ten covering around 10%. These data also formed part of another study, on T cells in Graves' hyperthyroidism and ophthalmopathy.

The specimen comprised peripheral blood mononuclear cells (PBMCs), sampled at new diagnosis, from a patient treated with antithyroid drugs. Every receptor here comes from a young woman with Graves disease.

This clonotype was counted at least ten times. The CDR3 region has the DNA TGTGCCTGGAGTCCCATCCTCTCTGGAAACACCATATATTTT. Translation gives CAWSPILSGNTIYF. The chain has TRBV30 and TRBJ1-3; D is ambiguous. Germline lookup yields CDR1 GTSNPN and CDR2 SVGIG (reference sequence). This CDR3 region has 14 residues. The V gene lost 2 bases and the J gene lost 0 bases, with 8 bases spanning the gap.

This clonotype appeared many times. The chain joins TRBV6-1 to TRBJ2-7; the D is unclear. V lost 7 bases and J lost 2, with 15 bases in between. The CDR3 runs to 14 residues. Germline CDR1 reads MNHNS; CDR2 reads SASEGT. CDR3 nucleotides: TGTGCCAGCACCCCCCTTGGCGGTACCTACGAGCAGTACTTC. Its protein product is CASTPLGGTYEQYF.

The gene calls are TRBV25-1 and TRBJ2-7; 9 bases agree with TRBD1. This CDR3 contains 15 residues. CDR1 MGHDK and CDR2 SYGVNS come from the germline V gene. J lost 5 bases, V lost 3 bases, and 8 bases had no gene match. CDR3 nucleotide sequence: TGTGCCAGCAGTGATCCCGGGACAGGGACAGACGAGCAGTACTTC. Protein: CASSDPGTGTDEQYF.

The sample holds many counts of this clonotype. V and J are TRBV5-1 and TRBJ1-6, with D unclear. This CDR3 has 14 amino acids. The germline V gene has CDR1 SGHRS and CDR2 YFSETQ. Trimming took 1 base from V and 9 from J, leaving 11 bases between them. The CDR3 sequence: CASSLNYIGSPLHF. The CDR3 nucleotides are TGCGCCAGCAGCTTGAACTACATAGGTTCACCCCTCCACTTT.

In this sample, this clonotype turned up many times. This chain joins TRBV29-1 and TRBJ1-1; perhaps TRBD1 as D (5 bases). Trimming left V 4 bases short and J 1 base short, with 7 bases between. This CDR3 is built from 12 residues. Looked up from germline, CDR1 is SQVTM and CDR2 is ANQGSEA. The CDR3 region is CSVAGGNTEAFF. DNA of the CDR3: TGCAGCGTTGCCGGGGGGAACACTGAAGCTTTCTTT.

V usage is TRBV7-9 and J usage is TRBJ2-1, with 8 bases identical to TRBD2. From germline, CDR1 is SEHNR and CDR2 FQNEAQ (reference sequence). V was pared by 5 bases and J by 9 bases, with 9 bases of the junction left unmatched. This CDR3 comprises 14 residues. CDR3 sequence (DNA): TGTGCCAGCAGCCCGAGGGCGGGGGGCGGTGAGCAGTTCTTC. Translation: CASSPRAGGGEQFF.

This rearrangement joins TRBV13 to TRBJ2-7; 7 bases fit TRBD2. Germline V gene lookup returns CDR1 PRHDT and CDR2 FYEKMQ (reference sequence). The junction had 8 bases not matched to a gene; V was cut back by 5 bases and J by 4 bases. The CDR3 covers 14 residues. This CDR3 is CASSIRGSNYEQYF. CDR3 nucleotide sequence: TGTGCCAGCAGCATACGCGGGAGCAATTACGAGCAGTACTTC.

There are many counts of this clonotype. The gene calls are TRBV11-2 and TRBJ1-4; no firm D call. V was clipped by 6 bases and J by 0 bases, with 14 bases between them. Germline values: CDR1 SGHAT, CDR2 FQNNGV. The CDR3 is 16 amino acids. CDR3 DNA: TGTGCCAGCAGGGGCAGAACTACAGCAACTAATGAAAAACTGTTTTTT. Encoded protein: CASRGRTTATNEKLFF.

This clonotype was recorded at least ten times. V and J are TRBV11-2 and TRBJ2-7; no clear D gene. The length of the CDR3 is 14 residues. V lost 5 bases and J lost 2, with 13 bases in between. Germline CDR1 reads SGHAT; CDR2 reads FQNNGV. CDR3 residues: CASSRRTDTYEQYF. The CDR3 coding sequence is TGTGCCAGCAGCCGTCGTACGGATACCTACGAGCAGTACTTC. The full variable domain, its missing parts supplied by reference TRBV11-2 and TRBJ2-7, is EAGVAQSPRYKIIEKRQSVAFWCNPISGHATLYWYQQILGQGPKLLIQFQNNGVVDDSQLPKDRFSAERLKGVDSTLKIQPAKLEDSAVYLCASSRRTDTYEQYFGPGTRLTVT.

Ten or more counts support this clonotype. The rearrangement joins TRBV29-1 to TRBJ2-1; 7 positions match TRBD1. The germline CDR1 and CDR2 sequences are SQVTM and ANQGSEA. V lost 6 bases and J lost 2; bases outside the gene matches: 13. This CDR3 is 16 amino acids long. The CDR3 region has the DNA TGCAGCGTCCTACGGATCAGACAGGGAACCTACAATGAGCAGTTCTTC. This sequence encodes CSVLRIRQGTYNEQFF.

J is TRBJ2-1 and V is TRBV6-2 or TRBV6-3, with D possibly TRBD2 on 6 matching bases. The germline gives CDR1 MNHEY, CDR2 SVGEGT. The CDR3 has 13 amino acids. Trimming pared 6 bases from V and 6 bases from J, leaving 12 bases between. CDR3 bases: TGTGCCAGCAGGCTGACTAGTTCCAATGAGCAGTTCTTC. It specifies CASRLTSSNEQFF.

The chain employs TRBV3-1 and TRBJ2-6; D is undetermined. V was pared by 0 bases and J by 2 bases, with 2 bases between. The CDR3 is 14 residues long. The germline gives CDR1 LGHDT, CDR2 YNNKEL (reference sequence). Here the CDR3 DNA reads TGTGCCAGCAGCCAAGATGCTGGGGCCAACGTCCTGACTTTC. It encodes CASSQDAGANVLTF.

The chain employs TRBV2 and TRBJ1-4; possible D gene TRBD1, 5 bases. The CDR3 has 13 amino acids. Germline V gene sequence: CDR1 SNHLY, CDR2 FYNNEI. V was pared by 6 bases and J by 8 bases, with 13 bases between. The DNA of the CDR3 is TGTGCCAGCAGGGGACTGTCGGGGGAAAAACTGTTTTTT. Protein: CASRGLSGEKLFF.

Ten or more counts support this clonotype. The chain is built from TRBV30 and TRBJ2-7; D possibly corresponds to TRBD1 (6 bases). The CDR3 contains 13 residues. Trimming left V 5 bases short and J 1 base short, with 12 bases between. Germline V gene sequence: CDR1 GTSNPN, CDR2 SVGIG (reference sequence). CDR3 protein: CAWGNRASYEQYF. The CDR3 DNA sequence: TGTGCCTGGGGGAACAGGGCTTCCTACGAGCAGTACTTC.

There are many counts of this clonotype. The genes are TRBV11-3 and TRBJ2-7, with D possibly matching TRBD2 (6 bases). Germline V gene data show CDR1 as SGHNT and CDR2 as YENEEA. The V gene lost 3 bases and the J gene lost 6 bases, with 15 bases spanning the gap. The CDR3 spans 14 residues. CDR3 sequence: CASSFGRGFGEQYF. The CDR3 DNA follows: TGTGCCAGCAGCTTCGGTCGGGGGTTCGGCGAGCAGTACTTC.

The J gene is TRBJ1-3, the V gene TRBV7-9, with D unresolved. Deletions cut 1 base from V and 0 bases from J, with 10 bases between. The CDR3 spans 16 residues. Germline loops: CDR1 SEHNR, CDR2 FQNEAQ (reference sequence). CDR3 coding DNA: TGTGCCAGCAGCTTAGACGCGGGCACCTCTGGAAACACCATATATTTT. It codes for CASSLDAGTSGNTIYF. The full variable domain, with the rest looked up from reference TRBV7-9 and TRBJ1-3, is DTGVSQNPRHKITKRGQNVTFRCDPISEHNRLYWYRQTLGQGPEFLTYFQNEAQLEKSRLLSDRFSAERPKGSFSTLEIQRTEQGDSAMYLCASSLDAGTSGNTIYFGEGSWLTVV.

This clonotype was counted ten times or more. The chain is built from TRBV27 and TRBJ1-1; the D is unclear. The CDR3 spans 14 residues. The germline V gene encodes CDR1 MNHEY and CDR2 SMNVEV (reference sequence). The V and J ends lost 4 bases and 6 bases respectively, with 15 bases between them. The CDR3 region is CASSSGMAGSEAFF. The DNA for the CDR3 is TGTGCCAGCAGTTCCGGAATGGCTGGTTCTGAAGCTTTCTTT.

The J gene is TRBJ2-5, the V gene TRBV9, with 13 bases aligning to TRBD2. The V segment lost 4 bases and the J segment 1 base; nucleotides outside the gene matches: 4. The CDR3 length is 16 residues. CDR1 is SGDLS, CDR2 YYNGEE, per germline. For the CDR3, the DNA is TGTGCCAGCAGCACGGGACTAGCGGGAAGCCAAGAGACCCAGTACTTC. Its protein is CASSTGLAGSQETQYF. The entire variable domain, with the rest obtained from reference TRBV9 and TRBJ2-5, is as follows: DSGVTQTPKHLITATGQRVTLRCSPRSGDLSVYWYQQSLDQGLQFLIQYYNGEERAKGNILERFSAQQFPDLHSELNLSSLELGDSALYFCASSTGLAGSQETQYFGPGTRLLVL.

This clonotype has just a few counts. V is TRBV6-1 and J is TRBJ2-1; D is ambiguous. The V and J ends lost 6 bases and 0 bases respectively, with 9 bases between them. Per germline, CDR1 MNHNS and CDR2 SASEGT. CDR3 length: 14 residues. CDR3 amino acids: CASRGTISYNEQFF. In DNA, the CDR3 is TGTGCCAGCAGAGGAACCATCTCCTACAATGAGCAGTTCTTC.

This clonotype was picked up many times. This rearrangement joins TRBV3-1 to TRBJ1-1; 10 positions agree with TRBD1. Per the germline V gene, CDR1 is LGHDT and CDR2 is YNNKEL (reference sequence). With V trimmed by 4 bases and J by 5 bases, 4 bases remained unmatched. The CDR3 totals 14 residues. DNA of the CDR3: TGTGCCAGCAGCCTTGGGACAGGGGAAACTGAAGCTTTCTTT. Protein: CASSLGTGETEAFF.

The rearrangement joins TRBV19 to TRBJ1-1; D perhaps matches TRBD1 (5 bases). CDR3 length equals 15 residues. The germline V gene has CDR1 LNHDA and CDR2 SQIVND (reference sequence). Trimming pared 5 bases from V and 5 bases from J, leaving 18 bases between. CDR3 sequence reads: CASSPPGTKRTEAFF. The CDR3 DNA reads TGTGCCAGTAGTCCTCCGGGGACCAAGCGGACTGAAGCTTTCTTT.

This clonotype was found many times. V is TRBV20-1 and J is TRBJ1-1; the D is unclear. The CDR3 covers 10 residues. Looked up from germline, CDR1 is DFQATT and CDR2 is SNEGSKA (reference sequence). Between the trimmed V and J ends, which lost 6 bases and 3 bases, there was a span of 5 bases. The CDR3 nucleotides read TGCAGTGCCATCGACACTGAAGCTTTCTTT. Amino acids: CSAIDTEAFF.

This clonotype was seen at least ten times. The V gene is TRBV6-1, the J gene TRBJ1-1; D not certain. The CDR3 has 14 residues. V lost 6 bases and J lost 1, with 12 bases in between. Germline V gene lookup returns CDR1 MNHNS and CDR2 SASEGT. CDR3 amino acids: CASSLLEANTEAFF. The CDR3, as DNA: TGTGCCAGCAGCCTCTTGGAGGCGAACACTGAAGCTTTCTTT.

This clonotype has at least ten counts. The J gene is TRBJ1-2, the V gene TRBV28; 9 bases agree with TRBD1. The ends lost 3 bases at V and 4 bases at J; junction bases unmatched: 15. The CDR3 has 18 residues. Per germline, CDR1 MDHEN and CDR2 SYDVKM. The CDR3 loop reads CASSFLHGDRVVGYGYTF. CDR3 in DNA: TGTGCCAGCAGTTTCCTTCACGGGGACAGGGTTGTAGGCTATGGCTACACCTTC.

This clonotype was found many times. The chain carries TRBV12-3 or TRBV12-4 and TRBJ1-4; D is undetermined. Trimming shortened V by 3 bases and J by 7 bases, and 12 bases separated the two germline ends. This CDR3 has 14 residues. The CDR3 DNA follows: TGTGCCAGCAGTTTCCCGGCAGGCGGTGAAAAACTGTTTTTT. Translated, it gives CASSFPAGGEKLFF.

In this sample, this clonotype turned up many times. This chain uses TRBV6-2 or TRBV6-3 with TRBJ2-1; maybe TRBD2 (6 bases). Germline V gives CDR1 MNHEY, CDR2 SVGEGT. The CDR3 spans 13 residues. Trimming removed 6 bases from V and 8 bases from J, with 14 bases in between. CDR3 coding DNA: TGTGCCAGCAGATTGACTAGTGGCTATGAGCAGTTCTTC. Protein product: CASRLTSGYEQFF.

This clonotype was seen many times. The V and J genes are TRBV5-1 and TRBJ1-1; D not resolved. Trimming shortened V by 0 bases and J by 7 bases, and 13 bases separated the two germline ends. Germline loops: CDR1 SGHRS, CDR2 YFSETQ. The CDR3 is 14 residues long. CDR3 residues: CASSLVAYRDEAFF. DNA of the CDR3: TGCGCCAGCAGCTTGGTTGCGTATCGAGATGAAGCTTTCTTT.

This clonotype was observed a few times. The J gene is TRBJ2-3, the V gene TRBV12-5; TRBD2 aligns across 8 bases. This CDR3 contains 14 residues. Germline lookup yields CDR1 LGHNT and CDR2 FRNRAP. The V segment lost 6 bases and the J segment 4 bases; nucleotides outside the gene matches: 6. CDR3 protein: CASGGAGVPDTQYF. DNA for the CDR3: TGTGCTAGTGGGGGAGCGGGAGTGCCAGATACGCAGTATTTT.

This clonotype showed up just a few times. The V and J genes are TRBV13 and TRBJ2-1, with D possibly being TRBD1 or TRBD2 (6 bases each). The CDR3 spans 16 residues. With 1 base removed from V and 6 bases from J, the gap between germline ends came to 16 bases. Germline assignment: CDR1 PRHDT and CDR2 FYEKMQ (reference sequence). CDR3 in amino acids: CASSLVLGGEGNEQFF. CDR3 sequence (DNA): TGTGCCAGCAGCTTAGTGTTGGGGGGCGAAGGCAATGAGCAGTTCTTC.